Sequencing of this T cell receptor (beta chain) was carried out in a study of cytomegalovirus exposure and HLA in healthy donors. Both 60 Vbeta primers and 13 Jbeta primers went into the PCR. TCRdb's table, derived via immunoSEQ multiplex PCR, lists solely in-frame clones and lacks some. The data contain 90,000 to 150,000 clones, around 80% of them seen just once; the ten biggest clones take up roughly 2.7%. Findings and caveats of the study: The authors considered a cluster of highly shared sequence variants likely to be a sequencing artifact. As was reported, the classifier diagnosed cytomegalovirus status with high specificity and sensitivity. Most TCR beta V segments were productive about 87% or about 30% of the time in an earlier analysis.

This clone was recorded a few times. Its target is unknown. The sequenced material came from PBMCs. The clonotype originates from a female donor in good health and CMV-seronegative.

The CDR3 here is CASSLQGVQYF. The CDR3, as DNA: TGTGCCAGCAGTTTACAGGGTGTCCAGTATTTT. This chain uses TRBV6-6 with TRBJ2-3; the D gene is possibly TRBD1 (6 bases). Trimming stripped 4 bases from V and 12 bases from J, with 11 bases between. The germline V gene has CDR1 MNHNY and CDR2 SVGAGI (reference sequence). This CDR3 has 11 amino acids.